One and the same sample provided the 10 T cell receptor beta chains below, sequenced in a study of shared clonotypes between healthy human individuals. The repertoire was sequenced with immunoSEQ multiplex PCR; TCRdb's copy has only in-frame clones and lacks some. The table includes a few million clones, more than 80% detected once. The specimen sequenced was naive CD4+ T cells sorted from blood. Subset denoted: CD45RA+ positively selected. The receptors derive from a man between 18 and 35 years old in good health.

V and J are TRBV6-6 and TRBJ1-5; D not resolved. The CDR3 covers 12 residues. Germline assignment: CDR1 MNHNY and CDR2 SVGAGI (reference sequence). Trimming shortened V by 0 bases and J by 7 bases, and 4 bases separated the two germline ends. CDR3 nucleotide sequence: TGTGCCAGCAGTTACTCGATGCAGCCCCAGCATTTT. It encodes CASSYSMQPQHF.

CDR3 in amino acids: CSVEDGVIGITEAFF. The CDR3 DNA sequence: TGCAGCGTTGAGGACGGGGTTATAGGCATCACTGAAGCTTTCTTT. This chain links TRBV29-1 with TRBJ1-1; D remains ambiguous. CDR1 SQVTM and CDR2 ANQGSEA come from the germline V gene. Trimming took off 3 bases at V and 4 bases at J, with 18 bases between the two ends. The CDR3 extends over 15 amino acids.

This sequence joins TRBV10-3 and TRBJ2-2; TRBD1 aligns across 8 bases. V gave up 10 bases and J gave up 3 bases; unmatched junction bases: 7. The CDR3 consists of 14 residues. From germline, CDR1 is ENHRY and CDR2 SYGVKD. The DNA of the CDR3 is TGTGCCACCGCCAGGGGGCAGGACACCGGGGAGCTGTTTTTT. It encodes CATARGQDTGELFF.

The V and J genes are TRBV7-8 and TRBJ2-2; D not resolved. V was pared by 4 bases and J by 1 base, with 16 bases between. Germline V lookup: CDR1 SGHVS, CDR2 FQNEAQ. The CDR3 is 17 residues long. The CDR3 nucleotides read TGTGCCAGCAGCTCGAGAGGCAAAACCGAGAACACCGGGGAGCTGTTTTTT. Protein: CASSSRGKTENTGELFF.

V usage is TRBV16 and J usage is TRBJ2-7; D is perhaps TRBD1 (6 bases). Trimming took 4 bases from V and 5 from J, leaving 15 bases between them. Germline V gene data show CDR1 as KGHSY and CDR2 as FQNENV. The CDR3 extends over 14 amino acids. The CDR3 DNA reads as TGTGCCAGCAGCCCGACAGGACAGACCCACGAGCAGTACTTC. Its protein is CASSPTGQTHEQYF.

CDR3 sequence reads: CASSLGFGGVGANVLTF. In DNA, the CDR3 is TGTGCCAGCAGCTTAGGGTTTGGAGGGGTCGGGGCCAACGTCCTGACTTTC. This chain links TRBV7-9 with TRBJ2-6; maybe TRBD2 (6 bases). The CDR3 has 17 residues. V was trimmed by 1 base and J by 4 bases, leaving 14 bases between them. The V gene's germline CDR1 is SEHNR and CDR2 FQNEAQ (reference sequence).

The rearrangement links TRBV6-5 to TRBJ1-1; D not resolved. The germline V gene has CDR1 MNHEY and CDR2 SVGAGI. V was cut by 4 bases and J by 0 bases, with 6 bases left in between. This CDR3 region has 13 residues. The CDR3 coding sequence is TGTGCCAGCAGTTCCTACGTGAACACTGAAGCTTTCTTT. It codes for CASSSYVNTEAFF.

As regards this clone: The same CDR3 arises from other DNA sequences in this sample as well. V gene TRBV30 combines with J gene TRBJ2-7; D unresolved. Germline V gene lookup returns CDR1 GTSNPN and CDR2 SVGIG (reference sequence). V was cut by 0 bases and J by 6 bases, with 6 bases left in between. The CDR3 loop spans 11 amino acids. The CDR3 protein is CAWSVLSEQYF. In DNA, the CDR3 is TGTGCCTGGAGTGTACTGAGCGAGCAGTACTTC.

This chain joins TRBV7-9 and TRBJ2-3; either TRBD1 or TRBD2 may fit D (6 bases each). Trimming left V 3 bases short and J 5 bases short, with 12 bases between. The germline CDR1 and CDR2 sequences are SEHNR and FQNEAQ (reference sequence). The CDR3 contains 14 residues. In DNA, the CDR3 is TGTGCCAGCAGCTTCACGGGGGCCAGAGATACGCAGTATTTT. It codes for CASSFTGARDTQYF.

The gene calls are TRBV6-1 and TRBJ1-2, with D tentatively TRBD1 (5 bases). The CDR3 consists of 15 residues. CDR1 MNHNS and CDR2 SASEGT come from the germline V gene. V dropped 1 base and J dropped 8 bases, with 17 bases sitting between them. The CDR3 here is CASSEVLQGLGGYTF. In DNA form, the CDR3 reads TGTGCCAGCAGTGAAGTCCTGCAGGGTTTGGGGGGCTACACCTTC.